This T cell receptor (beta chain) was found in a study of cytomegalovirus exposure and HLA in healthy donors. Note on this clone: Its specificity is not known.

Overall study findings and caveats: Cytomegalovirus association was listed for about 150 TCR beta chains.

The germline CDR1 and CDR2 sequences are SGHNT and YYREEE (reference sequence). CDR3 length: 15 amino acids. V was shortened by 1 base and J by 4 bases, with 14 bases between the two germline ends. Method: immunoSEQ multiplex PCR; TCRdb's copy keeps in-frame clones and lacks some. The repertoire has 250,000 to 350,000 clones, 88% of them found once; the top ten carry around 0.96%. Sequenced sample: PBMCs. The chain recombines TRBV5-4 with TRBJ1-1; D unclear. This TCR was recovered from a young man in good health and CMV-seronegative. The CDR3 protein is CASSLLLSATTEAFF. CDR3 coding DNA: TGTGCCAGCAGCTTGTTGTTGTCTGCTACCACTGAAGCTTTCTTT. Together with reference TRBV5-4 and TRBJ1-1, the CDR3 gives the full variable domain: ETGVTQSPTHLIKTRGQQVTLRCSSQSGHNTVSWYQQALGQGPQFIFQYYREEENGRGNFPPRFSGLQFPNYSSELNVNALELDDSALYLCASSLLLSATTEAFFGQGTRLTVV.